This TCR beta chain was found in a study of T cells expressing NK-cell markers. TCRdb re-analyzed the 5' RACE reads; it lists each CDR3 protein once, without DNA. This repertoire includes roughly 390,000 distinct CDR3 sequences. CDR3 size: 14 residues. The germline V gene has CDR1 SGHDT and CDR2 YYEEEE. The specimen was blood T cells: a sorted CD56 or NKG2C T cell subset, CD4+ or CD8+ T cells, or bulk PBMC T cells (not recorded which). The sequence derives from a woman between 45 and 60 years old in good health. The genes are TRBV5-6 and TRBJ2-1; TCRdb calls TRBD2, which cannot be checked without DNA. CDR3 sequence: CASSVLELGGVQFF. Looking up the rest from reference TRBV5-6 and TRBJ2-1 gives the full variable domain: DAGVTQSPTHLIKTRGQQVTLRCSPKSGHDTVSWYQQALGQGPQFIFQYYEEEERQRGNFPDRFSGHQFPNYSSELNVNALLLGDSALYLCASSVLELGGVQFFGPGTRLTVL.